Below are 25 T cell receptor beta chains sequenced from a single sample in a study of T-cell reconstitution after alpha-beta-depleted transplantation in children. The authors prepared the TCRbeta library with unique molecular identifiers. From the PCR reads, TCRdb called clonotypes with MiXCR, one entry per CDR3 protein. The repertoire holds more than 500,000 distinct CDR3 sequences, with over 9.5% as singletons. The material was PBMCs, mostly from graft donor cells, obtained 180 days after TCRalphabeta/CD19-depleted stem cell transplant. These TCRs come from a female patient under 10 years old who had a stem cell transplant for aplastic anemia, so the T cells may come from the graft donor.

This clonotype appeared a few times. The chain joins TRBV6-2 or TRBV6-3 to TRBJ2-7; a possible D gene is TRBD1 (8 bases). Trimming shortened V by 5 bases and J by 2 bases, and 16 bases separated the two germline ends. The CDR3 covers 15 residues. Per the germline V gene, CDR1 is MNHEY and CDR2 is SVGEGT. The CDR3 protein is CASSPQGAGAYEQYV. For the CDR3, the DNA is TGTGCCAGCAGTCCCCAGGGGGCGGGGGCCTACGAGCAGTACGTC.

At least ten counts were recorded for this clonotype. The chain employs TRBV28 and TRBJ2-7, with D possibly matching TRBD2 (5 bases). Trimming cost V 2 bases and J 7 bases, with 36 bases left between them. From germline, CDR1 is MDHEN and CDR2 SYDVKM. This CDR3 comprises 21 residues. The CDR3 region is CASSLLPVGTRVRREGKEQYF. CDR3 sequence (DNA): TGTGCCAGCAGTTTACTCCCCGTGGGTACTAGAGTCCGCCGGGAAGGTAAAGAGCAGTACTTC. The variable domain in full, completed from reference TRBV28 and TRBJ2-7, reads DVKVTQSSRYLVKRTGEKVFLECVQDMDHENMFWYRQDPGLGLRLIYFSYDVKMKEKGDIPEGYSVSREKKERFSLILESASTNQTSMYLCASSLLPVGTRVRREGKEQYFGPGTRLTVT.

A few counts support this clonotype. This chain joins TRBV5-5 and TRBJ2-3; the D call may be TRBD1 or TRBD2 (5 bases each). Between the trimmed V and J ends, which lost 4 bases and 1 base, there was a span of 16 bases. The CDR3 spans 16 residues. Germline V gives CDR1 SGHKS, CDR2 YYEKEE (reference sequence). This CDR3 is CASSLGPPERTDTQYF. The CDR3 DNA follows: TGTGCCAGCAGCCTGGGACCCCCGGAGCGCACAGATACGCAGTATTTT.

J is TRBJ2-7 and V is TRBV6-2 or TRBV6-3; TRBD2 aligns across 10 bases. Germline V gene sequence: CDR1 MNHEY, CDR2 SVGEGT. CDR3 length equals 15 residues. J gave up 6 bases and V 4 bases, and 9 bases lay outside the gene matches. The CDR3 reads CASSSQLAGPREQYF. CDR3 DNA: TGTGCCAGCAGTTCCCAACTAGCGGGACCTCGCGAGCAGTACTTC.

DNA for the CDR3: TGTGCCACCAGTGACCCGGGACAGACGGGGAAACTGTTTTTT. Residues: CATSDPGQTGKLFF. The rearrangement joins TRBV24-1 to TRBJ1-4; 7 bases match TRBD1. The germline V gene encodes CDR1 KGHDR and CDR2 SFDVKD. J gave up 11 bases and V 4 bases, and 9 bases lay outside the gene matches. The CDR3 spans 14 residues.

This clonotype was seen a few times. The chain employs TRBV19 and TRBJ1-2; tentatively, D is TRBD1 (5 bases). Germline assignment: CDR1 LNHDA and CDR2 SQIVND (reference sequence). V shed 2 bases and J shed 2 bases, with 9 bases lying between them. The CDR3 contains 14 residues. DNA of the CDR3: TGTGCCAGTAGTATAAAGGGACTGAACTATGGCTACACCTTC. Protein sequence: CASSIKGLNYGYTF.

The chain uses TRBV12-3 or TRBV12-4 and TRBJ1-1; no definite D call. This CDR3 comprises 15 residues. V was trimmed by 0 bases and J by 9 bases, leaving 17 bases between them. CDR3: CASSLARLTGGKAFF. CDR3 in DNA: TGTGCCAGCAGTTTAGCGCGATTGACTGGAGGGAAAGCTTTCTTT.

V and J are TRBV28 and TRBJ2-3; D ambiguous. CDR1 and CDR2 from the germline V gene are MDHEN and SYDVKM. The CDR3 covers 12 residues. V gave up 6 bases and J gave up 4 bases, with 8 bases separating them. CDR3 DNA sequence: TGTGCCAGCAGGACGACGGCAGATACGCAGTATTTT. This translates into CASRTTADTQYF.

This clonotype was observed a few times. V and J are TRBV10-3 and TRBJ2-7; 10 bases fit TRBD2. With 6 bases clipped from V and 5 bases from J, the junction kept 4 bases outside the gene matches. The CDR3 is made up of 13 amino acids. Germline V gene data show CDR1 as ENHRY and CDR2 as SYGVKD. This CDR3 reads CAISGTSAHEQYV. DNA of the CDR3: TGTGCCATCAGCGGGACTAGCGCCCACGAGCAGTACGTC.

This clonotype was counted between two and nine times. V gene TRBV3-1 combines with J gene TRBJ2-3, with 7 bases identical to TRBD2. The CDR3 spans 16 residues. The V gene's germline CDR1 is LGHDT and CDR2 YNNKEL (reference sequence). The J segment lost 0 bases and the V segment lost 0 bases, leaving 3 bases of the junction unmatched. The CDR3 region is CASSQDLAVSTDTQYF. CDR3 nucleotide sequence: TGTGCCAGCAGCCAAGATCTAGCGGTTAGCACAGATACGCAGTATTTT.

This clonotype was picked up a small number of times. V gene TRBV7-9 combines with J gene TRBJ2-1, with 9 bases fitting TRBD1. V lost 8 bases and J lost 9; bases outside the gene matches: 8. This CDR3 has 13 residues. CDR1 and CDR2 (germline): SEHNR, FQNEAQ (reference sequence). Here the CDR3 reads CASVGTGPLEQFF. The CDR3 coding sequence is TGTGCCAGCGTAGGGACAGGGCCCCTTGAGCAGTTCTTC.

This clonotype was observed a handful of times. V usage is TRBV27 and J usage is TRBJ2-2, with D maybe TRBD1 (6 bases). The V gene lost 9 bases and the J gene lost 7 bases, with 15 bases spanning the gap. CDR1 and CDR2 (germline): MNHEY, SMNVEV (reference sequence). CDR3 size: 13 residues. The CDR3 spells CASLQGRGGELFF. CDR3 bases: TGTGCCAGTCTTCAGGGGCGCGGCGGGGAGCTGTTTTTT.

The V and J genes are TRBV5-1 and TRBJ2-1, with 11 bases lining up with TRBD2. The CDR3 contains 14 residues. Germline V CDR1 and CDR2: SGHRS, YFSETQ. With 7 bases clipped from V and 7 bases from J, the junction kept 7 bases outside the gene matches. CDR3: CASAGLAAVNEQFF. CDR3 nucleotide sequence: TGCGCCAGCGCGGGACTAGCGGCTGTAAATGAGCAGTTCTTC.

This chain connects TRBV29-1 to TRBJ2-1; 12 bases match TRBD2. The length of the CDR3 is 17 residues. V gave up 0 bases and J gave up 5 bases; unmatched junction bases: 8. CDR1 and CDR2 from the germline V gene are SQVTM and ANQGSEA. CDR3 sequence (DNA): TGCAGCGTTGAAGAAGGACTAGCGGGACCTTACAACAATGAGCAGTTCTTC. Its protein product is CSVEEGLAGPYNNEQFF.

This clonotype was detected many times. The chain recombines TRBV28 with TRBJ2-6, with 7 positions matching TRBD1. Germline CDR1 MDHEN, CDR2 SYDVKM. Trimming at V came to 5 bases and at J to 4 bases, leaving 17 bases not matched to a gene. CDR3 length: 19 amino acids. The CDR3 reads CASSPGTENILFGANVLTF. Written as DNA, the CDR3 is TGTGCCAGCAGTCCCGGGACAGAAAATATCCTCTTCGGGGCCAACGTCCTGACTTTC.

This clonotype occurred a few times. J is TRBJ1-4 and V is TRBV6-2 or TRBV6-3, with TRBD1 identical over 9 bases. Per the germline V gene, CDR1 is MNHEY and CDR2 is SVGEGT. The CDR3 contains 15 residues. V dropped 2 bases and J dropped 7; count of bases not matched to a gene: 5. The CDR3 bases are TGTGCCAGCAGTTACGGGGGACAGGGTCGTGAAAAACTGTTTTTT. This codes for CASSYGGQGREKLFF.

This clonotype was detected only a few times. The rearrangement uses TRBV5-1 and TRBJ1-1; perhaps TRBD1 as D (5 bases). Germline loops: CDR1 SGHRS, CDR2 YFSETQ. This CDR3 region has 16 residues. Between the trimmed V and J ends, which lost 4 bases and 0 bases, there was a span of 16 bases. CDR3 protein: CASSINGALLNTEAFF. CDR3 nucleotide sequence: TGCGCCAGCAGCATAAACGGGGCTCTTTTGAACACTGAAGCTTTCTTT.

This clonotype has a handful of counts. CDR3 sequence: CASSLLDRVSYEQYF. In nucleotides, the CDR3 is TGTGCCAGCAGTTTATTGGACAGGGTCTCCTACGAGCAGTACTTC. The chain couples TRBV28 to TRBJ2-7, with 8 bases lining up with TRBD1. J lost 0 bases, V lost 1 base, and 2 bases had no gene match. The CDR3 loop spans 15 amino acids. The V gene's germline CDR1 is MDHEN and CDR2 SYDVKM.

This chain links TRBV19 with TRBJ2-1; 9 nucleotides align to TRBD2. The germline gives CDR1 LNHDA, CDR2 SQIVND (reference sequence). The CDR3 totals 12 residues. CDR3 protein: CASSGVGDEQFF. The CDR3 DNA follows: TGTGCTTCTAGCGGGGTAGGGGATGAGCAGTTCTTC.

There are many counts of this clonotype. This chain connects TRBV6-2 or TRBV6-3 to TRBJ2-7; D not resolved. Germline-derived CDR1 and CDR2 are MNHEY and SVGEGT. CDR3 length: 13 amino acids. V dropped 5 bases and J dropped 6 bases, with 14 bases sitting between them. The CDR3 region is CASSQTQASEQYV. The DNA of the CDR3 is TGTGCCAGCAGTCAGACCCAGGCGAGCGAGCAGTACGTC.

The chain uses TRBV27 and TRBJ1-4; a weak D match, TRBD1 (6 bases). CDR3 length: 15 residues. The V end was cut by 2 bases, the J end by 6 bases, with 13 bases between. Per germline, CDR1 MNHEY and CDR2 SMNVEV (reference sequence). CDR3 sequence: CASSLGQPRDEKLFF. DNA for the CDR3: TGTGCCAGCAGTTTAGGACAGCCGAGGGATGAAAAACTGTTTTTT. Full variable domain (outside the CDR3, taken from reference TRBV27 and TRBJ1-4): EAQVTQNPRYLITVTGKKLTVTCSQNMNHEYMSWYRQDPGLGLRQIYYSMNVEVTDKGDVPEGYKVSRKEKRNFPLILESPSPNQTSLYFCASSLGQPRDEKLFFGSGTQLSVL.

This clonotype was counted only a few times. The genes are TRBV28 and TRBJ1-1, with unresolved D. CDR3 length: 16 residues. CDR1 and CDR2 (germline): MDHEN, SYDVKM. V lost 2 bases and J 0 bases, leaving 13 bases between the germline ends. The CDR3 loop reads CASSLGGNWVNTEAFF. The DNA for the CDR3 is TGTGCCAGCAGTTTAGGTGGAAATTGGGTGAACACTGAAGCTTTCTTT. Supplemented by reference TRBV28 and TRBJ1-1, the full variable domain reads DVKVTQSSRYLVKRTGEKVFLECVQDMDHENMFWYRQDPGLGLRLIYFSYDVKMKEKGDIPEGYSVSREKKERFSLILESASTNQTSMYLCASSLGGNWVNTEAFFGQGTRLTVV.

The chain is built from TRBV7-8 and TRBJ2-7, with D possibly TRBD1 on 5 matching bases. The CDR3 runs to 16 residues. Germline CDR1 and CDR2: SGHVS and FQNEAQ. Trimming took 1 base from V and 3 from J, leaving 16 bases between them. CDR3 DNA: TGTGCCAGCAGCTTAGTGGTTGCCAGGGCTAGCTACGAGCAGTACGTC. Translated, it gives CASSLVVARASYEQYV.

The CDR3 nucleotides are TGCAGTGTCCAGGCGGGAGGAGGGAATGAGCAGTTCTTC. Its protein is CSVQAGGGNEQFF. This sequence joins TRBV20-1 and TRBJ2-1; 8 nucleotides align to TRBD2. V gave up 7 bases and J gave up 7 bases; unmatched junction bases: 9. The V gene's germline CDR1 is DFQATT and CDR2 SNEGSKA (reference sequence). This CDR3 comprises 13 residues.

This rearrangement joins TRBV7-8 to TRBJ2-7, with a possible D match to TRBD2 (6 bases). The CDR3 contains 14 residues. CDR1 is SGHVS and CDR2 is FQNEAQ in the germline V gene. V lost 4 bases and J lost 5, with 15 bases in between. The CDR3 loop is CASSSPRGSNEQYF. The CDR3 nucleotides are TGTGCCAGCAGCTCTCCGCGGGGCTCAAACGAGCAGTACTTC.